This T cell receptor beta chain originates from a study of blood T cell repertoires in COVID-19 (dated by TCRdb to between 2020 and 2021). Regarding the study in general: Collaborator samples came from the United States, Italy and Spain and covered acute and convalescent phases of COVID-19. The material from the prospective study consisted of cDNA or gDNA derived from T cells, B-cell-depleted T cells, or PBMCs. The dataset comprised deeply sampled blood TCRbeta repertoires from subjects exposed to, actively infected with, or recovered from COVID-19. The repertoires were released in a freely available public database intended as a resource for research on the immune response to SARS-CoV-2. The samples were drawn from two sources: the first 160 participants of the ongoing ImmuneRACE study, and approximately 1,300 subjects contributed by 6 global collaborators. Nearly every sample came with metadata listing a de-identified subject ID, COVID-19 status, age in years and sex. HLA class I and class II types, where available, came from metadata supplied by the sample provider rather than from assay-based typing. What the study reported, not specific to this receptor: The amount of clinical and demographic metadata varied by source and participant and was provided uncurated.

The immunoSEQ Assay, a bias-controlled multiplex PCR, was used to amplify TCRbeta CDR3 regions from genomic DNA. In the source study's methods: Within the assay, amplification of reference gene primers was used to estimate how many nucleated cells each sample contained. To quantify the absolute abundance of each unique TCRbeta CDR3 rearrangement, sequence reads were collapsed and filtered. Productive Simpson clonality was computed per sample as the square root of Simpson's diversity index over productive rearrangements. Entries here come from immuneACCESS through TCRdb and include only in-frame sequences with V and J called. Some clones fail to appear in such tables; in the studies checked, an unresolved V gene covers under half of the shortfall, and the cause of the remainder is unknown. For V, J and clone size, that table is used; D and trimming come from the DNA. The table for this sample lists hundreds of thousands of clones; around 85% of them were counted only once. The ten largest clones capture around 7.9% of the sample.

The V end loses 7 bases and the J end loses 0 bases, and a stretch of 16 bases separates them. The CDR3 runs 17 amino acids, cysteine and phenylalanine included. Just CDR3 DNA is preserved here, 51 bases in frame from base 1. The germline V gene (reference sequence) supplies CDR1 LNHDA and CDR2 SQIVND. To note about this clone: Which antigen it targets is not known. No per-base quality is available; no much larger clone lies one base away.

Enrolling through a virtual design, the prospective study's participants ranged in age from about 18 to 89 years and lived across 20 to 30 United States geographic areas. In the prospective study, participants were assigned to cohorts based on the clinical history participants reported in a screening survey and a study questionnaire. ImmuneRACE Cohort 3 recovered participants were defined by two consecutive negative NP/OP PCR tests, healthcare professional clearance, or symptom resolution. In the prospective study, mobile phlebotomists collected whole blood, serum and a nasopharyngeal or oropharyngeal swab from each participant. Additional blood draws and questionnaires over an approximately 2-month period could optionally be provided by prospective study participants. Before DNA extraction, prospective study blood samples were shipped either frozen or at room temperature.

The clonotype originates from a woman in her fifties or sixties who had recovered from COVID-19. The chain couples TRBV19 to TRBJ2-6, with a tentative D gene TRBD1 over 5 matching bases. The sample consisted of PBMCs or T cells enriched from blood (not recorded which). The DNA sequence is as follows: TGTGCCAGTAAGAGCTGGCAGGGTTACTCTGGGGCCAACGTCCTGACTTTC. Its product reads: CASKSWQGYSGANVLTF.